This T cell receptor (beta chain) was found in a study of T cells after posttransplantation cyclophosphamide (dated by TCRdb to the mid-2010s). Background on the whole study: The study tracked T cell repertoire reconstitution by TRB sequencing after myeloablative bone marrow transplantation using posttransplantation cyclophosphamide as GVHD prophylaxis. Samples from 30 to 35 PTCy-treated patients, along with samples from some 15 of their related bone marrow donors, underwent antigen receptor sequencing. Blood from every one of the approximately 33 PTCy patients who had 1-year posttransplant specimens underwent TRB sequencing. Up to roughly 3 additional blood samples from 2 to 5.2 years after transplant were also TRB-sequenced in 3 patients, as was pretransplant blood from several patients. Because TRA and TRB clonality correlated tightly in about ten samples, the subsequent TCR analyses were limited to TRB only. Public TRB sequences were checked against a database of over 3,000 sequences associated with responses to pathogens, tumor antigens, self-antigens and alloantigens.

Concerning this clone itself: Its recognized antigen is unknown. The record has no base qualities; no much larger clone is one base away.

From its cysteine to its phenylalanine, the CDR3 spans 14 amino acids. Only the CDR3 region is kept as DNA, spanning 42 bases read in frame from base 1. V is reduced by 0 bases and J by 0 bases, leaving a spacing of 7 bases between them. Reading the germline V gene gives CDR1 SGDLS and CDR2 YYNGEE. The treatment or condition label corresponds to: high-dose cyclophosphamide on days +3 and +4 as single-agent GVHD prophylaxis. Busulfan and fludarabine conditioning, a related or unrelated marrow graft, and cyclophosphamide on days +3 and +4 were given to PTCy patients. PTCy-treated patients were drawn from a prospective multi-institutional clinical trial. Peripheral blood and bone marrow mononuclear cells were isolated by Ficoll-Hypaque density centrifugation and cryopreserved. TRB sequencing used genomic DNA with the immunoSEQ assay at survey resolution or the hsTCRB kit. Per the original workflow: Initial read processing used immunoSEQ software, and repertoire analyses used the LymphoSeq R package. Clonality was computed as 1 minus normalized Shannon entropy; Gini coefficient was also calculated for each TRB dataset. Phenotypes of unsorted samples were inferred by mapping TRB sequences from sorted subsets of the recipient or donor onto unsorted samples of the same recipient. Drawn from immuneACCESS, this table holds only the in-frame rearrangements with V and J called that TCRdb kept. Clones are partly lost; checked studies trace under half to an unresolved V gene and leave the rest unexplained. V, J and clone size are taken as reported in that table, and D and trimming were inferred from the DNA itself. In all, the sample holds 23,000 or so clones, and less than 90% of those were seen once. 9.5% to 13% of the sample is in the top ten clones.

What the authors observed across the whole study: Donor-recipient similarity was low at 1-2 months but increased during the first year, and donor CD8+ memory clones often dominated later blood repertoires. Across under 50 patients, recipient CMV seropositivity and CMV reactivation were highly associated with TRB clonality; PTCy diversity was similar to CNI/methotrexate controls. The TRB repertoires of T cells infiltrating skin or the GI tract showed only limited overlap with the TRB repertoires found in blood.

This chain joins TRBV9 to TRBJ2-7, with the D gene not clear enough to name. The sample was PBMCs, taken after allogeneic stem cell transplant with posttransplant cyclophosphamide. The source of this sequence is a female patient in her thirties or forties who received an allogeneic stem cell transplant from an unrelated donor, was CMV-positive, and had no GVHD. It is possible that, after a transplant, some T cells come from the graft donor. The sequence in DNA is TGTGCCAGCAGCGTAGGTGAGAGCTCCTACGAGCAGTACTTC. Its translation reads: CASSVGESSYEQYF.